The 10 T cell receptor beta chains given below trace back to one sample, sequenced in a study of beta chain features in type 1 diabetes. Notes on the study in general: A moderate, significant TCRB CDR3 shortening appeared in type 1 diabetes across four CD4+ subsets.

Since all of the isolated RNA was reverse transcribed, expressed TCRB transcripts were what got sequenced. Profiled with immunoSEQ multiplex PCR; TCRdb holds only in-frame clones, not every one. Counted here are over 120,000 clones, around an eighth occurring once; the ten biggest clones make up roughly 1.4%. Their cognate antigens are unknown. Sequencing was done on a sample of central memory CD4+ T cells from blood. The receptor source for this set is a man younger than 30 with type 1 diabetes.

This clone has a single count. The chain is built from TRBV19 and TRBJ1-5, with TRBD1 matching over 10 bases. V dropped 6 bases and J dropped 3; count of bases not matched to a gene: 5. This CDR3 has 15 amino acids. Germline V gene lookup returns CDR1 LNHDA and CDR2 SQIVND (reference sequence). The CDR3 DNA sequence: TGTGCCAGTAGACCCGGGACAGGGGACAATCAGCCCCAGCATTTT. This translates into CASRPGTGDNQPQHF.

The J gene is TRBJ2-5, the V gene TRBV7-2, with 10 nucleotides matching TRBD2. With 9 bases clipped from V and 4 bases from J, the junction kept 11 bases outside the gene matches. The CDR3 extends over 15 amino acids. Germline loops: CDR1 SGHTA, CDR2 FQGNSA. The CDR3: CASTRAGGLVETQYF. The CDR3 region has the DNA TGTGCCAGTACTAGAGCGGGGGGGCTCGTAGAGACCCAGTACTTC. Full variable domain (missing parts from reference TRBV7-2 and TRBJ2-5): GAGVSQSPSNKVTEKGKDVELRCDPISGHTALYWYRQSLGQGLEFLIYFQGNSAPDKSGLPSDRFSAERTGGSVSTLTIQRTQQEDSAVYLCASTRAGGLVETQYFGPGTRLLVL.

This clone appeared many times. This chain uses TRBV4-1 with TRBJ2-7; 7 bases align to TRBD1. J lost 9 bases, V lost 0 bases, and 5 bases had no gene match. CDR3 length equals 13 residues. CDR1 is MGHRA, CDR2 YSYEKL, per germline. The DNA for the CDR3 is TGCGCCAGCAGCCAAGATACGAGGACAGGGCAGTACTTC. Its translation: CASSQDTRTGQYF.

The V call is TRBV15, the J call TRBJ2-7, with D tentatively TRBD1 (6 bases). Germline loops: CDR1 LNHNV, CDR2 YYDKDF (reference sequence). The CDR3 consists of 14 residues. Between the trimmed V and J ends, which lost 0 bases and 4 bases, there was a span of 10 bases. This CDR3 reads CATSRERQGYEQYF. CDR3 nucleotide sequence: TGTGCCACCAGCAGAGAGCGGCAGGGGTACGAGCAGTACTTC.

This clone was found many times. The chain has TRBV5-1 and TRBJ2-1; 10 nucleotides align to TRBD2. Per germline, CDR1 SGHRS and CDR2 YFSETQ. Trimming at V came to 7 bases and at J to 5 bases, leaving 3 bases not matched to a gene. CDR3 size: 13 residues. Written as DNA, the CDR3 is TGCGCCAGCGGACTAGCGGATAACAATGAGCAGTTCTTC. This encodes CASGLADNNEQFF.

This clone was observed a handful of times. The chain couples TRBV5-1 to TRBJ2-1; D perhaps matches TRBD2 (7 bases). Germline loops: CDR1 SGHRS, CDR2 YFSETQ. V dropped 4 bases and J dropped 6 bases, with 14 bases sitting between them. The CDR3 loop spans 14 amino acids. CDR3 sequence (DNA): TGCGCCAGCAGCGCGGGGGCAAATACCAATGAGCAGTTCTTC. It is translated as CASSAGANTNEQFF.

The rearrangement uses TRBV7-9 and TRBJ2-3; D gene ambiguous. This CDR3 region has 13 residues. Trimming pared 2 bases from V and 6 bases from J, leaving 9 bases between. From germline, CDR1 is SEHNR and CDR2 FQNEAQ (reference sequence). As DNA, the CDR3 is TGTGCCAGCAGCTTAATCCCGTCCGATACGCAGTATTTT. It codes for CASSLIPSDTQYF.

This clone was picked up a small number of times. CDR3 amino acids: CASSLGGLRGTDTQYF. In DNA, the CDR3 is TGTGCCAGCAGCTTGGGGGGATTACGAGGCACAGATACGCAGTATTTT. V and J are TRBV5-4 and TRBJ2-3; D unresolved. This CDR3 comprises 16 residues. Trimming pared 0 bases from V and 1 base from J, leaving 12 bases between. Looked up from germline, CDR1 is SGHNT and CDR2 is YYREEE (reference sequence).

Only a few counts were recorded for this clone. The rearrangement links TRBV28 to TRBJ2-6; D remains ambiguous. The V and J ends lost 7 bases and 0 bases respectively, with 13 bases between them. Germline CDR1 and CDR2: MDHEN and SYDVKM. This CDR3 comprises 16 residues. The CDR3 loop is CASTTAYGSGANVLTF. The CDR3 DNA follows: TGTGCCAGCACGACCGCCTACGGCTCTGGGGCCAACGTCCTGACTTTC.

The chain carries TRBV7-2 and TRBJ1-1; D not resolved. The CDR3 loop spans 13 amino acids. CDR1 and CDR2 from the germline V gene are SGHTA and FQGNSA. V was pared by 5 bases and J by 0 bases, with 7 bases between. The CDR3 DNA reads TGTGCCAGCAGCAAACATATGAACACTGAAGCTTTCTTT. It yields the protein CASSKHMNTEAFF. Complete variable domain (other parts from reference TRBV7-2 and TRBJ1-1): GAGVSQSPSNKVTEKGKDVELRCDPISGHTALYWYRQSLGQGLEFLIYFQGNSAPDKSGLPSDRFSAERTGGSVSTLTIQRTQQEDSAVYLCASSKHMNTEAFFGQGTRLTVV.